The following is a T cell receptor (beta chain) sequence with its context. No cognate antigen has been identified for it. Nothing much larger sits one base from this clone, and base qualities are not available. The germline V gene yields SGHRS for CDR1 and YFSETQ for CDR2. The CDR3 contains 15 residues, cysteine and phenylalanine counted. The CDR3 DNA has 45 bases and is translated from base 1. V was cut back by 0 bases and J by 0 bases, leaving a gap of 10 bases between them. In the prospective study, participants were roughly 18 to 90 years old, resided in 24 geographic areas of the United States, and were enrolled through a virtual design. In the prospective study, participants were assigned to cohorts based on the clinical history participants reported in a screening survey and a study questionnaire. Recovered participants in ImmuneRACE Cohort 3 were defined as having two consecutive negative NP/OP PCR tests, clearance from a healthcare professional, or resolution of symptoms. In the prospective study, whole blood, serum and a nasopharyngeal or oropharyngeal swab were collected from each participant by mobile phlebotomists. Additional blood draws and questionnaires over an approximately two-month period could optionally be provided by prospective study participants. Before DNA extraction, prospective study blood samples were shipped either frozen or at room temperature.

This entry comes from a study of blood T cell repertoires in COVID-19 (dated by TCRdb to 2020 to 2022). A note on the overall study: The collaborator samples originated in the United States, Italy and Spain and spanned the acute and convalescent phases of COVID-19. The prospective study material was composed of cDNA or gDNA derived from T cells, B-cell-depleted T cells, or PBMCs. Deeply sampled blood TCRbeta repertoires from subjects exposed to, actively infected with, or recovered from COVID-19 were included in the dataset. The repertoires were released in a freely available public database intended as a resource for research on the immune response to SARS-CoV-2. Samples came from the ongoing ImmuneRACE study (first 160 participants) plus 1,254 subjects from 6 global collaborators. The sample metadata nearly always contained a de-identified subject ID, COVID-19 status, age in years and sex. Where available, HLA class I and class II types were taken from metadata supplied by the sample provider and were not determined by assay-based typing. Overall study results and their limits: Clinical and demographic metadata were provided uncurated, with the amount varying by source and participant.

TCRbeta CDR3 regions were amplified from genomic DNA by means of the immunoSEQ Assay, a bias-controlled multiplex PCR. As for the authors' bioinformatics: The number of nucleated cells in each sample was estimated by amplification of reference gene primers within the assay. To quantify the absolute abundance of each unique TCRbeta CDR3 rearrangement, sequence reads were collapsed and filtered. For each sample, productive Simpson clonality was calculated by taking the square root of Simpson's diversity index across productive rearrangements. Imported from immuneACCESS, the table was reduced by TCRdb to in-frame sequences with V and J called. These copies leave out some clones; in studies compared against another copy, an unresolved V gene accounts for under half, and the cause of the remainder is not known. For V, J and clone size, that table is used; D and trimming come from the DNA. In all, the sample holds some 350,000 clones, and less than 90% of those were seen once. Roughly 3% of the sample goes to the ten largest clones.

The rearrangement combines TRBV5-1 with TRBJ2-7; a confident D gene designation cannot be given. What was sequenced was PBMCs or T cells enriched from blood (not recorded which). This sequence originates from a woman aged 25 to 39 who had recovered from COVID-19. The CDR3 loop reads CASSLDPPSSYEQYF. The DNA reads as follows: TGCGCCAGCAGCTTGGATCCCCCGAGCTCCTACGAGCAGTACTTC. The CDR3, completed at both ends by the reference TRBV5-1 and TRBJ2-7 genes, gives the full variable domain KAGVTQTPRYLIKTRGQQVTLSCSPISGHRSVSWYQQTPGQGLQFLFEYFSETQRNKGNFPGRFSGRQFSNSRSEMNVSTLELGDSALYLCASSLDPPSSYEQYFGPGTRLTVT.